Detailed here is one TCR beta chain. Its antigen is not known. The data are from a study of shared clonotypes between healthy human individuals. Per the germline V gene, CDR1 is WSHSY and CDR2 is SAAADI. The CDR3 sequence is 12 residues long. The V gene lost 0 bases and the J gene lost 5 bases, with 3 bases spanning the gap. Donors comprised healthy HIV-negative adults lacking recent acute infections or vaccinations. Study conclusions and caveats: The sampled material consisted only of blood, and tissue repertoires are likely to differ.

Repertoires were generated with immunoSEQ multiplex PCR, while TCRdb's copy carries only in-frame clones and drops some. The sample lists 2 million to 2.5 million clones, roughly 94% occurring once. V is TRBV10-2 and J is TRBJ2-3; D ambiguous. Sequenced material: naive CD4+ T cells sorted from blood. Regarding subset: CD45RA+ positively selected. This clonotype originated in a man between 18 and 29 years old in good health. DNA for the CDR3: TGCGCCAGCAGTGAGTCGGGAGATACGCAGTATTTT. Translation gives CASSESGDTQYF.